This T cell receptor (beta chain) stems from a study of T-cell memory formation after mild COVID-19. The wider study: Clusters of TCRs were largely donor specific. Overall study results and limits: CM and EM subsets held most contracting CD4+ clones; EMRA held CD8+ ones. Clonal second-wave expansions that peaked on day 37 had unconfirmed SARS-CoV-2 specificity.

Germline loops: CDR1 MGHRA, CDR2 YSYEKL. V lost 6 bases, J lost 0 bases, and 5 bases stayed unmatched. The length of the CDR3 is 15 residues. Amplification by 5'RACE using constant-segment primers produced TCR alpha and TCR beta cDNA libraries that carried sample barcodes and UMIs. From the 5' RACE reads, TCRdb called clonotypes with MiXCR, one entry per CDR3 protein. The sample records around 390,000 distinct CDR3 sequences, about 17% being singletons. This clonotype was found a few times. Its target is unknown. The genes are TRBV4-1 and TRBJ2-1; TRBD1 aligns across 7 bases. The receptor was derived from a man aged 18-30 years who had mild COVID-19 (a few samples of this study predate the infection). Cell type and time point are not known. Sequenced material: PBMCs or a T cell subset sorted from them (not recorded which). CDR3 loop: CASRRDSRSYNEQFF. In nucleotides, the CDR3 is TGCGCCAGCAGAAGGGACAGCCGCTCCTACAATGAGCAGTTCTTC.